The entry below gives a single TCR beta chain sequence along with its context. Its antigen is still unknown. Using viral peptide pools, the ViraFEST assay grew out antigen-specific CD4+ T cells prior to sequencing. Following 10 days of culture, CD4+ T cells were isolated. No vaccinee had earlier SARS-CoV-2 infection, and nucleocapsid antibodies were negative. Some 2 million PBMC were placed in each well, which was supplemented with 10 IU/ml IL-2 and about 10 ug/ml peptides. Cultures had half their medium replaced with IL-2 medium on days 3 and 7. This sample is part of a study of vaccination effects on CD4 cells after COVID-19. Study context: The vaccine given was either BNT162b2 or mRNA-1273, in two doses. Findings of the study overall: Infection- and vaccine-induced clones contracted markedly late after vaccination.

The table came from immunoSEQ multiplex PCR; TCRdb's copy has only in-frame clones and leaves some out. The repertoire holds 30,000 to 45,000 clones, with more than 60% as singletons. Trimming removed 1 base at V and 6 bases at J, with 5 bases between. CDR3 length: 12 amino acids. Germline lookup yields CDR1 LGHDT and CDR2 YNNKEL (reference sequence). This chain connects TRBV3-1 (or the pseudogene TRBV3-2) to TRBJ2-3, with D unclear. The specimen comprised CD4+ T cells from PBMCs cultured with SARS-CoV-2 spike peptides, sampled before COVID-19 vaccination. The receptor's source is a human donor who received a COVID-19 vaccine. CDR3 sequence (DNA): TGTGCCAGCAGCCAAGGATTGGATACGCAGTATTTT. Amino acids: CASSQGLDTQYF.